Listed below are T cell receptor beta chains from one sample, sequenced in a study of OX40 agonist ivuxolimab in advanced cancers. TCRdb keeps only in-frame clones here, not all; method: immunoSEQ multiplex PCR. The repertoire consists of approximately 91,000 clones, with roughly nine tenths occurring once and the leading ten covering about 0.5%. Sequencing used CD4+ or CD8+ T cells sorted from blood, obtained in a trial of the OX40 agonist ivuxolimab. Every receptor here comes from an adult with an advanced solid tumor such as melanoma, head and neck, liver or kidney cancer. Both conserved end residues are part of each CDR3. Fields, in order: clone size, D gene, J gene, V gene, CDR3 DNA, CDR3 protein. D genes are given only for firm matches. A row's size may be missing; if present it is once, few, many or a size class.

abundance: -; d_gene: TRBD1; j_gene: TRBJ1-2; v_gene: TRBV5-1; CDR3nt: TGCGCCAGCAGCTTAGGACAGGGACATGGCTACACCTTC; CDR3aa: CASSLGQGHGYTF
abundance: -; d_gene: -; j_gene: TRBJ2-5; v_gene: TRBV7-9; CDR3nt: TGTGCCAGCAGCTACCAAGAGACCCAGTACTTC; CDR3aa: CASSYQETQYF
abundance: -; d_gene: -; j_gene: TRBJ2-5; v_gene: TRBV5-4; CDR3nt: TGTGCCAGCAGCTTGGCGCCGGTGGGGGGGCGGGAGACCCAGTACTTC; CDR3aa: CASSLAPVGGRETQYF
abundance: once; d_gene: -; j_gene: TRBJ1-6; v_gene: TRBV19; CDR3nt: TGTGCCAGTAGTCCCCGGGGCTATAATTCACCCCTCCACTTT; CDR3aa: CASSPRGYNSPLHF
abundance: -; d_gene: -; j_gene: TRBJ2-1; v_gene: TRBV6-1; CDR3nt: TGTGCCAGCATCGATGACAGCAGGGCCCGGCAGTTCTTC; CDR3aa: CASIDDSRARQFF
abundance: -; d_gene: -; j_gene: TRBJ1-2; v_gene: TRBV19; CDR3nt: TGTGCCAGTAGTACTACAGGGTACCAGGGCTATGGCTACACCTTC; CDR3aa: CASSTTGYQGYGYTF
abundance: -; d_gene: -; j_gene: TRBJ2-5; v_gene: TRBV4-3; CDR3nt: TGCGCCAGCAGCCCGAGGGGGACGACGGGTGGAGAGACCCAGTACTTC; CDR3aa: CASSPRGTTGGETQYF
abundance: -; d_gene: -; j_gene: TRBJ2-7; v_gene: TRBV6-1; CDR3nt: TGTGCCAGCAGTGAAGCGCAGGGGATGGGGGAGCAGTACTTC; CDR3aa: CASSEAQGMGEQYF
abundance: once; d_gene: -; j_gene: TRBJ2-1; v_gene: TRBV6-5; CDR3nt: TGTGCCAGCAGTTACGTTAGTGGGGGGAGCAATGAGCAGTTCTTC; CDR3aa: CASSYVSGGSNEQFF
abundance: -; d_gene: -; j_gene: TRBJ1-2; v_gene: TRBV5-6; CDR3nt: TGTGCCAGCAGCAGGTCAGAGAGGCGGGATGGCTACACCTTC; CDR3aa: CASSRSERRDGYTF
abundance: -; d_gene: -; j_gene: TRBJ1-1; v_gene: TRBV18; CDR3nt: TGTGCCAGCTCACCCCCTGGCACTGAAGCTTTCTTT; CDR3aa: CASSPPGTEAFF
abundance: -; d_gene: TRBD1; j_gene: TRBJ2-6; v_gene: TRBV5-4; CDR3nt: TGTGCCAGCAGTCCGACAGGGGACTCTGGGGCCAACGTCCTGACTTTC; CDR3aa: CASSPTGDSGANVLTF
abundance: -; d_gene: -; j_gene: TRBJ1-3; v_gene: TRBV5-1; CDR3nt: TGCGCCAGCAGCGCCCGCAAGGCATCGGGGTCCCCAAACACCATATATTTT; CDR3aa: CASSARKASGSPNTIYF
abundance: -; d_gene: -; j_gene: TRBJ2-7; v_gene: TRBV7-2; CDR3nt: TGTGCCAGCAGCATAAGGGACACTATAAGCTCCTACGAGCAGTACTTC; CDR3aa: CASSIRDTISSYEQYF
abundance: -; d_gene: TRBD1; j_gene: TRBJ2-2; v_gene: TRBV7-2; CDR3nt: TGTGCCAGCAGCTCCGGACAGGGGACCGGGGAGCTGTTTTTT; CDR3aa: CASSSGQGTGELFF
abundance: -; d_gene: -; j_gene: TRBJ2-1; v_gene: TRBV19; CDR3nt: TGTGCCAGTAAAGAGGGGGGCCGCTACAATGAGCAGTTCTTC; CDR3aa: CASKEGGRYNEQFF
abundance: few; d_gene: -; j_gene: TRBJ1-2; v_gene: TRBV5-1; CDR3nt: TGCGCCAGCGGCGGGGTAGGGTCAGGGAGTCCCCCGGACTATGGCTACACCTTC; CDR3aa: CASGGVGSGSPPDYGYTF
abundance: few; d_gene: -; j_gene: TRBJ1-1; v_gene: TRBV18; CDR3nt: TGTGCCACCGGACACCCTAACACTGAAGCTTTCTTT; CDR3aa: CATGHPNTEAFF
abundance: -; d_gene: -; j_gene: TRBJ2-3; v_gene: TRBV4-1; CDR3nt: TGCGCCAGTAGGGACGAGACTAGTGGGGGGGCCTGGGGAGATACGCAGTATTTT; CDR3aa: CASRDETSGGAWGDTQYF
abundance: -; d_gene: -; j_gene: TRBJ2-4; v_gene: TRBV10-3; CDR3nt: TGTGCCATCGCACTGGAAGGGGGGGCGGGGGCCAAAAACATTCAGTACTTC; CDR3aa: CAIALEGGAGAKNIQYF
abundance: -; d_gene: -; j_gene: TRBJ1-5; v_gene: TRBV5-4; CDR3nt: TGTGCCAGCTCCGGGGATCGCAATCAGCCCCAGCATTTT; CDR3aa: CASSGDRNQPQHF
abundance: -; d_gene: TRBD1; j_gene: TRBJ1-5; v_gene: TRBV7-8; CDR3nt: TGTGCCAGCAGCTTACAGGGGGCTTTGAGACAGCCCCAGCATTTT; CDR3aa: CASSLQGALRQPQHF
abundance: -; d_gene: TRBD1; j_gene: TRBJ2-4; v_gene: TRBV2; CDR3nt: TGTGCCAGCACCATCTGGGGCAGGGGGCTAGCCAAAAACATTCAGTACTTC; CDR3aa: CASTIWGRGLAKNIQYF
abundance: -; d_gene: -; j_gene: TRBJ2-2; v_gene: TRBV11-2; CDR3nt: TGTGCCAGCAGCCCTCGGTTCAGGGCTATCACCGGGGAGCTGTTTTTT; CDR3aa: CASSPRFRAITGELFF
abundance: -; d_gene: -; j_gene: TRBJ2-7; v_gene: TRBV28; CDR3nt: TGTGCCAGCGGCTCAAGACAATCCTACGAGCAGTACTTC; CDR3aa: CASGSRQSYEQYF
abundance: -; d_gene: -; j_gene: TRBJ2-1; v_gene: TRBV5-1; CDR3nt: TGCGCCAGCAGCTTAGACCCGGATGAGCAGTTCTTC; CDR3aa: CASSLDPDEQFF
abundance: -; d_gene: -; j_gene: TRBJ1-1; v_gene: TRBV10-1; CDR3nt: TGCGCCAGCAGTGAAGCGGGGGTGAACACTGAAGCTTTCTTT; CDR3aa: CASSEAGVNTEAFF
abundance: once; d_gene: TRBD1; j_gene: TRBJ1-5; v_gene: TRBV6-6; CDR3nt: TGTGCCAGCAGTTACTCCGGGACAGGGGATCAGCCCCAGCATTTT; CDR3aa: CASSYSGTGDQPQHF
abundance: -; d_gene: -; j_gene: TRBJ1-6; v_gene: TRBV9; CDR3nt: TGTGCCAGCAGCGTAGAGCCGGGCAGAGACTCACCCCTCCACTTT; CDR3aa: CASSVEPGRDSPLHF
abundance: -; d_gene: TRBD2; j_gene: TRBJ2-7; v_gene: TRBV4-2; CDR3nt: TGTGCCAGCAGCCGTCCTAGCGGGGATTACGAGCAGTACTTC; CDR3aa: CASSRPSGDYEQYF
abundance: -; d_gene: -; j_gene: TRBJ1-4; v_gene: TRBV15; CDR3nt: TGTGCCACCAGCAGAGTCAAGGGGGAAAAACTGTTTTTT; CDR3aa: CATSRVKGEKLFF
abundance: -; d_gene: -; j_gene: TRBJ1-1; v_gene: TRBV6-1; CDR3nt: TGTGCCAGCAGTGGAGAAACAGGGCTGGCAGCTTTCTTT; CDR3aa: CASSGETGLAAFF
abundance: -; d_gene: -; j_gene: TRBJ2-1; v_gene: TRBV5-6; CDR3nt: TGTGCCAGCAGCTTGGTAGTGAGACGACTGTCAGCAAATGAGCAGTTCTTC; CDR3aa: CASSLVVRRLSANEQFF
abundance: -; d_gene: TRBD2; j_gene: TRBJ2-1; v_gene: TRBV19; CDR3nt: TGTGCCAGTAGTATAGTTGTGGGGGGGGACCGCAATGAGCAGTTCTTC; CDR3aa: CASSIVVGGDRNEQFF
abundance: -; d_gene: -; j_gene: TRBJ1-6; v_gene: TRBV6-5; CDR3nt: TGTGCCAGCAGTACAGGGTTTTTAGATAATTCACCCCTCCACTTT; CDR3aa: CASSTGFLDNSPLHF
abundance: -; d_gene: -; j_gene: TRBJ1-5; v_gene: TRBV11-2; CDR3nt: TGTGCCAGCAGTTCCGACACACACAATCAGCCCCAGCATTTT; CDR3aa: CASSSDTHNQPQHF
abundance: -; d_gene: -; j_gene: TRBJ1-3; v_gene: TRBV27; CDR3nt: TGTGCCAGCAGTTCTGGAAACACCATATATTTT; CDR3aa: CASSSGNTIYF
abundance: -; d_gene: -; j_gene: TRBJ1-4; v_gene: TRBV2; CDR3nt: TGTGCCAGCAGTGAAACCGGGGCAGGAGAGGAAAAACTGTTTTTT; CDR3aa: CASSETGAGEEKLFF
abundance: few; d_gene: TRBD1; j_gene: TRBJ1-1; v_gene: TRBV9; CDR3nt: TGTGCCAGCAGCGTCACTGCCGGGACAGACAACACTGAAGCTTTCTTT; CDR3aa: CASSVTAGTDNTEAFF
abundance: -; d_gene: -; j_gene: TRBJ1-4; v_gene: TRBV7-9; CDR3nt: TGTGCCAGCATGGGGGAGTATGAAAAACTGTTTTTT; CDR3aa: CASMGEYEKLFF
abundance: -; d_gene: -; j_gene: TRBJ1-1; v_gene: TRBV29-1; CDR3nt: TGCAGCGTATCGGGACACCTGAACACTGAAGCTTTCTTT; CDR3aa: CSVSGHLNTEAFF
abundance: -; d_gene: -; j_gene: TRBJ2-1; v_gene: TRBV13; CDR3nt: TGTGCCAGCAGCCCCCGCCCCCGGGCCGGTAATGAGCAGTTCTTC; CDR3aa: CASSPRPRAGNEQFF
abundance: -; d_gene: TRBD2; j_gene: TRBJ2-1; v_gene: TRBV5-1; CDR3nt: TGCGCCAGCAGCTCGGCGGGGGGATCAAGTAAGCGGTTCTTC; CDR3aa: CASSSAGGSSKRFF
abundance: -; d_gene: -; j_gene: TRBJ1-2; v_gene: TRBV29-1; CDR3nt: TGCAGCGTTCAGGAATCTCTTAACTATGGCTACACCTTC; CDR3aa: CSVQESLNYGYTF
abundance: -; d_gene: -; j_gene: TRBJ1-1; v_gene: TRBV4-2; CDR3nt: TGTGCCAGCAGCTTGGGCGCGGCGACGGTGAACACTGAAGCTTTCTTT; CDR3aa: CASSLGAATVNTEAFF
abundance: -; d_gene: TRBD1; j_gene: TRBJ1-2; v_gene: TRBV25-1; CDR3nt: TGTGCCAGCAGTGATTTAAAGGGGGCGGACGGCTACACCTTC; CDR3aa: CASSDLKGADGYTF
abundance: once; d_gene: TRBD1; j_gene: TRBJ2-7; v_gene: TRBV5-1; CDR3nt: TGCGCCAGCACCTCGGGACAGGGGTACTACGAGCAGTACTTC; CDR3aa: CASTSGQGYYEQYF
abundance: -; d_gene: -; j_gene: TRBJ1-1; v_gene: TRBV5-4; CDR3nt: TGTGCCAGCGGCCAGGACACTGAAGCTTTCTTT; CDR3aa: CASGQDTEAFF
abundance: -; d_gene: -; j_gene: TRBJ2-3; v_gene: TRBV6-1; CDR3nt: TGTGCCAGCACGGTTGGCAGAGACGGCACAGATACGCAGTATTTT; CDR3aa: CASTVGRDGTDTQYF
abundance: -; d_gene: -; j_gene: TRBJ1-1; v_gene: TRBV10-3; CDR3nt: TGTGCCATCAGTGGATCGACGGGACTGACCAACACTGAAGCTTTCTTT; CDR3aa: CAISGSTGLTNTEAFF
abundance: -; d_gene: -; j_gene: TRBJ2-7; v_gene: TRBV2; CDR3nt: TGTGCCAGCAGTCCCGCATGGTACGAGCAGTACTTC; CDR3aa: CASSPAWYEQYF
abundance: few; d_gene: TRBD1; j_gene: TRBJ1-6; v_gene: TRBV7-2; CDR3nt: TGTGCCAGCAGCTCCGGGACAGGGGGCTTCGGAACCCTCCACTTT; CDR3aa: CASSSGTGGFGTLHF